This passage covers 25 T cell receptor beta chains from one sample sequenced in a study of metastatic and nonmetastatic thyroid tumors. TCRdb re-clonotyped the PCR reads via MiXCR. The sample consists of tens of thousands of clones, roughly 13% of them appearing once. Thyroid surgery took place with no prior treatment in any patient. Sequencing was performed on blood. Receptors were obtained from a female donor with papillary thyroid cancer or a benign thyroid nodule (not recorded which). Some clones in this sample may be carry-over from other donors' samples.

This clone was seen many times. With a much larger clone just one base away, this may be a read error. V is TRBV28 and J is TRBJ2-2; D is perhaps TRBD2 (6 bases). V lost 6 bases and J lost 0, with 20 bases in between. Germline V gives CDR1 MDHEN, CDR2 SYDVKM. CDR3 length equals 18 residues. Here the CDR3 reads CASSPKGPGTANTGELFF. The CDR3 nucleotides are TGTGCCAGCAGCCCAAAAGGCCCCGGGACTGCGAACACCGGGGAGCTGTTTTTT.

This clone has ten or more counts. The J gene is TRBJ2-2, the V gene TRBV19, with D possibly called TRBD1 or TRBD2 (6 bases each). This CDR3 comprises 17 residues. V was clipped by 6 bases and J by 2 bases, with 19 bases between them. The germline V gene has CDR1 LNHDA and CDR2 SQIVND (reference sequence). This chain's CDR3 is CASRRGGRKTNTGELFF. The CDR3 bases are TGTGCCAGTAGGAGAGGGGGGCGGAAAACCAACACCGGGGAGCTGTTTTTT. Based on the CDR3 plus reference TRBV19 and TRBJ2-2, the full variable domain is DGGITQSPKYLFRKEGQNVTLSCEQNLNHDAMYWYRQDPGQGLRLIYYSQIVNDFQKGDIAEGYSVSREKKESFPLTVTSAQKNPTAFYLCASRRGGRKTNTGELFFGEGSRLTVL.

This clone came up many times. The genes are TRBV6-2 or TRBV6-3 and TRBJ2-2; D ambiguous. V was cut by 5 bases and J by 5 bases, with 3 bases left in between. The CDR3 consists of 11 residues. From germline, CDR1 is MNHEY and CDR2 SVGEGT. CDR3 amino acids: CASSRTGELFF. The CDR3, as DNA: TGTGCCAGCAGTCGTACCGGGGAGCTGTTTTTT.

The table lists this clone with many counts. The chain joins TRBV2 to TRBJ2-7, with TRBD1 as a possible D gene (5 bases). The CDR3 consists of 14 residues. With 6 bases removed from V and 0 bases from J, the gap between germline ends came to 12 bases. Germline V gene data show CDR1 as SNHLY and CDR2 as FYNNEI. CDR3 in amino acids: CASSEQEHSYEQYF. As DNA, the CDR3 is TGTGCCAGCAGCGAACAGGAACACTCCTACGAGCAGTACTTC.

About this clone itself: This may be a read error, as it is one base from a much larger clone. Likely a read error: the CDR3 ends without its conserved phenylalanine or tryptophan. V gene TRBV10-1 combines with J gene TRBJ2-1; 10 bases line up with TRBD1. The junction had 12 bases not matched to a gene; V was cut back by 6 bases and J by 7 bases. Germline V gene lookup returns CDR1 WNHNN and CDR2 SYGVQD (reference sequence). The CDR3 loop spans 16 amino acids. CDR3 residues: CASRPGTGVMRNEQFY. Here the CDR3 DNA reads TGCGCCAGCAGACCTGGGACAGGGGTGATGCGGAATGAGCAGTTCTAC.

This clone was counted many times. The J gene is TRBJ2-3, the V gene TRBV24-1; 7 bases are shared with TRBD2. The V and J ends lost 6 bases and 4 bases, in that order; junction bases with no gene match: 9. Germline loops: CDR1 KGHDR, CDR2 SFDVKD. CDR3 size: 15 residues. CDR3 protein: CATSRSAGLADTQYF. The CDR3 DNA is TGTGCCACCAGTCGTTCAGCGGGATTGGCAGATACGCAGTATTTT.

Ten or more counts support this clone. This chain joins TRBV20-1 and TRBJ2-1; 14 nucleotides agree with TRBD2. The CDR3 is made up of 16 amino acids. Germline assignment: CDR1 DFQATT and CDR2 SNEGSKA (reference sequence). Losses at the gene ends were 0 bases for V and 9 bases for J; bases not matched to a gene: 7. The CDR3 region has the DNA TGCAGTGCTAGAGATTTTGGGACTAGCGGGAGTAGTGAGCAGTTCTTC. Translating it yields CSARDFGTSGSSEQFF.

This clone was detected many times. The rearrangement joins TRBV7-2 to TRBJ2-7; 9 nucleotides match TRBD1. Germline trimming cut 3 bases from V and 2 bases from J; bases unmatched to any gene: 5. Germline loops: CDR1 SGHTA, CDR2 FQGNSA. The CDR3 totals 15 residues. The CDR3 region is CASSFSGTGPYEQYF. CDR3 coding DNA: TGTGCCAGCAGCTTCTCCGGGACAGGGCCCTACGAGCAGTACTTC.

This clone was observed a handful of times. This chain joins TRBV6-2 or TRBV6-3 and TRBJ2-4, with D uncertain. From germline, CDR1 is MNHEY and CDR2 SVGEGT. The length of the CDR3 is 17 residues. Trimming removed 8 bases from V and 0 bases from J, with 20 bases in between. The CDR3 region is CASQKRSVALAKNIQYF. The CDR3 DNA reads as TGTGCCAGCCAAAAAAGGTCAGTAGCCCTAGCCAAAAACATTCAGTACTTC.

Ten or more counts support this clone. The V call is TRBV30, the J call TRBJ2-7; the match to TRBD1 covers 9 bases. In germline, CDR1 is GTSNPN, CDR2 SVGIG (reference sequence). The V segment lost 0 bases and the J segment 2 bases; nucleotides outside the gene matches: 2. The CDR3 is 14 amino acids. The CDR3 spells CAWSVGQGAYEQYF. CDR3 DNA: TGTGCCTGGAGTGTGGGACAGGGCGCCTACGAGCAGTACTTC. Using reference TRBV30 and TRBJ2-7 for the parts outside the CDR3, the full variable domain is SQTIHQWPATLVQPVGSPLSLECTVEGTSNPNLYWYRQAAGRGLQLLFYSVGIGQISSEVPQNLSASRPQDRQFILSSKKLLLSDSGFYLCAWSVGQGAYEQYFGPGTRLTVT.

In the case of this clone: Given the absence of the conserved phenylalanine or tryptophan at the CDR3 end, a read error is likely. The chain couples TRBV6-1 to TRBJ2-1; D is unresolved. The CDR3 contains 13 residues. CDR1 MNHNS and CDR2 SASEGT come from the germline V gene. With 5 bases removed from V and 3 bases from J, the gap between germline ends came to 8 bases. The CDR3 loop is CASSPVYYNEQFL. The CDR3 region has the DNA TGTGCCAGCAGTCCCGTCTACTACAATGAGCAGTTCCTC.

This clone was picked up many times. This chain links TRBV5-1 with TRBJ2-2; 8 nucleotides align to TRBD2. The J segment lost 7 bases and the V segment lost 3 bases, leaving 8 bases of the junction unmatched. The V gene's germline CDR1 is SGHRS and CDR2 YFSETQ. The CDR3 covers 15 residues. CDR3 region: CASSSSLAGRGELFF. The CDR3 region has the DNA TGCGCCAGCAGCTCCTCCTTAGCGGGACGCGGGGAGCTGTTTTTT.

With respect to this clone: The junction shows a germline mismatch at one end, possibly a read error. This sequence joins TRBV7-9 and TRBJ1-1, with D perhaps matching TRBD1 (5 bases). Germline lookup yields CDR1 SEHNR and CDR2 FQNEAQ (reference sequence). The CDR3 consists of 14 residues. The DNA of the CDR3 is TGTGTCAGCAGCTTAGGGACGTGGAACACTGAAGCTTTCTTT. Its protein product is CVSSLGTWNTEAFF.

This clone was observed many times. The genes are TRBV5-1 and TRBJ2-7; TRBD1 agrees at 7 bases. Germline V gene data show CDR1 as SGHRS and CDR2 as YFSETQ. This CDR3 is 15 amino acids long. V shed 7 bases and J 2 bases; nucleotides not matched to a gene: 12. In nucleotides, the CDR3 is TGCGCCAGCGCTACCCAAGCAGGGGGACCCTACGAGCAGTACTTC. Encoded protein: CASATQAGGPYEQYF.

This clone was detected ten times or more. The rearrangement links TRBV28 to TRBJ2-7; no definite D call. CDR3 length: 13 amino acids. Germline loops: CDR1 MDHEN, CDR2 SYDVKM. Trimming stripped 3 bases from V and 3 bases from J, with 9 bases between. The CDR3 reads CASSFSQSYEQYF. In DNA form, the CDR3 reads TGTGCCAGCAGTTTTTCGCAAAGCTACGAGCAGTACTTC.

This clone showed up many times. This may be a read error: a much more frequent sequence differs by one nucleotide. Within the sample, other DNA sequences also encode this same CDR3. The rearrangement links TRBV28 to TRBJ2-7; D is perhaps TRBD2 (6 bases). CDR1 and CDR2 (germline): MDHEN, SYDVKM. The CDR3 spans 16 residues. The CDR3 DNA sequence: TGCGCCAGCAGTTTAGCAGTTCGGGGGTCCGCCTACGAGCAGTACTTC. It translates to CASSLAVRGSAYEQYF. The full variable domain, rest sourced from reference TRBV28 and TRBJ2-7, is DVKVTQSSRYLVKRTGEKVFLECVQDMDHENMFWYRQDPGLGLRLIYFSYDVKMKEKGDIPEGYSVSREKKERFSLILESASTNQTSMYLCASSLAVRGSAYEQYFGPGTRLTVT.

This clone was detected many times. The J gene is TRBJ1-6, the V gene TRBV30; no firm D call. The germline V gene has CDR1 GTSNPN and CDR2 SVGIG (reference sequence). Trimming cost V 0 bases and J 11 bases, with 14 bases left between them. This CDR3 contains 14 residues. The DNA of the CDR3 is TGTGCCTGGAGTGTATTAGGTCGAAGGGCACCCCTCCACTTT. It encodes CAWSVLGRRAPLHF.

There are many counts of this clone. This sequence joins TRBV6-1 and TRBJ1-5; 11 bases map to TRBD1. Germline-derived CDR1 and CDR2 are MNHNS and SASEGT. The CDR3 is made up of 15 amino acids. V shed 5 bases, J shed 4 bases, and the junction held 4 bases outside the gene matches. The CDR3: CASSPGTGGNQPQHF. In DNA form, the CDR3 reads TGTGCCAGCAGTCCCGGGACAGGGGGGAATCAGCCCCAGCATTTT.

This clone has at least ten counts. The gene calls are TRBV4-1 and TRBJ2-5; D ambiguous. CDR1 is MGHRA and CDR2 is YSYEKL in the germline V gene. The V and J ends lost 2 bases and 4 bases respectively, with 2 bases between them. This CDR3 spans 11 amino acids. The CDR3 spells CASSQRETQYF. DNA for the CDR3: TGCGCCAGCAGCCAAAGAGAGACCCAGTACTTC.

At least ten counts were recorded for this clone. Other nucleotide sequences in the sample specify the same CDR3. The chain links TRBV7-3 to TRBJ1-1; D ambiguous. Trimming stripped 0 bases from V and 1 base from J, with 3 bases between. Germline CDR1 SGHTA, CDR2 FQGTGA. The CDR3 is 13 residues long. The DNA of the CDR3 is TGTGCCAGCAGCTTAACTGGGAACACTGAAGCTTTCTTT. Its protein is CASSLTGNTEAFF.

This clone showed up many times. A much larger clone lies one base from this, so it may be a read error. This chain connects TRBV6-1 to TRBJ1-5; the D is unclear. Trimming left V 2 bases short and J 0 bases short, with 14 bases between. CDR1 is MNHNS, CDR2 SASEGT, per germline. The CDR3 sequence is 17 residues long. The DNA of the CDR3 is TGTGCCAGCAGTGAATCCATCCGGGAACATAGCAATCAGCCCCAGCATTTT. Translating it yields CASSESIREHSNQPQHF.

This clone was counted ten times or more. This chain connects TRBV7-9 to TRBJ2-5; 13 bases match TRBD2. The V and J ends lost 4 bases and 4 bases, in that order; junction bases with no gene match: 3. CDR3 length: 15 amino acids. CDR1 and CDR2 from the germline V gene are SEHNR and FQNEAQ (reference sequence). The CDR3, as DNA: TGTGCCAGCAGCTCAGGACTAGCGGGAGCAGAGACCCAGTACTTC. Amino acid sequence: CASSSGLAGAETQYF.

This clone was picked up many times. V gene TRBV4-1 combines with J gene TRBJ1-2; D remains ambiguous. V was trimmed by 4 bases and J by 6 bases, leaving 12 bases between them. The CDR3 is made up of 13 amino acids. Germline V gene data show CDR1 as MGHRA and CDR2 as YSYEKL. CDR3 in amino acids: CASSRWTWDGYTF. CDR3 sequence (DNA): TGCGCCAGCAGCCGTTGGACCTGGGATGGCTACACCTTC.

This clone was counted many times. A junction end diverges from the germline sequence, so it may reflect a read error. This rearrangement joins TRBV5-6 to TRBJ2-7, with D uncertain. Germline V lookup: CDR1 SGHDT, CDR2 YYEEEE. CDR3 length equals 13 residues. CDR3 amino acids: CASSLRRTYGQYF. CDR3 DNA: TGTGCCAGCAGCTTGCGACGCACCTACGGGCAGTACTTC.

This chain links TRBV7-2 with TRBJ2-7; D is undetermined. The CDR3 is made up of 14 amino acids. V was clipped by 5 bases and J by 12 bases, with 23 bases between them. Germline V gene sequence: CDR1 SGHTA, CDR2 FQGNSA. As DNA, the CDR3 is TGTGCCAGCAGCCACCTTATGGAGAGATCCCAGCGGTACTTC. Encoded protein: CASSHLMERSQRYF. Using reference TRBV7-2 and TRBJ2-7 for the parts outside the CDR3, the full variable domain is GAGVSQSPSNKVTEKGKDVELRCDPISGHTALYWYRQSLGQGLEFLIYFQGNSAPDKSGLPSDRFSAERTGGSVSTLTIQRTQQEDSAVYLCASSHLMERSQRYFGPGTRLTVT.